This is a list of T cell receptor beta chains from one sample in a study of long-term antiretroviral therapy in people with HIV. TCRdb keeps only in-frame clones here, not all; method: immunoSEQ multiplex PCR. The data contain approximately 35,000 clones, 70% to 90% of them singletons. The material sequenced was unsorted PBMCs, taken 2.2 years after starting antiretroviral therapy. All receptors come from a young man with HIV. Both conserved end residues are part of each CDR3. The D gene is left open where the match is weak. Rows may omit the clone size; those that give it use once, few, many or a size class.

v_gene: TRBV23-1
abundance: -
j_gene: TRBJ1-5
d_gene: TRBD1
CDR3nt: TGCGCCAGCAGGGTATGGACAGGGGGCCTAGGTCAGCCCCAGCATTTT
CDR3aa: CASRVWTGGLGQPQHF

v_gene: TRBV5-5
abundance: -
j_gene: TRBJ2-2
d_gene: -
CDR3nt: TGTGCCAGCAGCTTGCGGCCAGCCACGAACACCGGGGAGCTGTTTTTT
CDR3aa: CASSLRPATNTGELFF

v_gene: TRBV5-4
abundance: -
j_gene: TRBJ2-5
d_gene: -
CDR3nt: TGTGCCAGCAGCTCCCCCCCGACAAGACGGGAGGAGACCCAGTACTTC
CDR3aa: CASSSPPTRREETQYF

v_gene: TRBV27
abundance: -
j_gene: TRBJ1-1
d_gene: -
CDR3nt: TGTGCCAGCAGCTCGATAGCCGGTGAAGCTTTCTTT
CDR3aa: CASSSIAGEAFF

v_gene: TRBV11-2
abundance: -
j_gene: TRBJ1-5
d_gene: -
CDR3nt: TGTGCCAGCAGCTTAGGACGGGATCAGCCCCAGCATTTT
CDR3aa: CASSLGRDQPQHF

v_gene: TRBV21-1
abundance: -
j_gene: TRBJ2-7
d_gene: -
CDR3nt: TGTGCCAGCAGCAAATCGTATTGGGACCGTGGCTACGAGCAGTACTTC
CDR3aa: CASSKSYWDRGYEQYF

v_gene: TRBV11-3
abundance: -
j_gene: TRBJ2-5
d_gene: -
CDR3nt: TGTGCCAGCAGCTTAGGTGGGGTAAACCAAGAGACCCAGTACTTC
CDR3aa: CASSLGGVNQETQYF

v_gene: TRBV6-1
abundance: -
j_gene: TRBJ1-2
d_gene: TRBD1
CDR3nt: TGTGCCAGCAGAACGGAACAGGGGGTGCGCGGCGGCTACACCTTC
CDR3aa: CASRTEQGVRGGYTF

v_gene: TRBV6-6
abundance: -
j_gene: TRBJ2-2
d_gene: -
CDR3nt: TGTGCCAGCAAAAGGGACGCGAACACCGGGGAGCTGTTTTTT
CDR3aa: CASKRDANTGELFF

v_gene: TRBV11-2
abundance: -
j_gene: TRBJ1-2
d_gene: -
CDR3nt: TGTGCCAGCAGGGACAGTGGCTATGGCTACACCTTC
CDR3aa: CASRDSGYGYTF

v_gene: TRBV7-9
abundance: -
j_gene: TRBJ1-5
d_gene: -
CDR3nt: TGTGCCAGCAGTCGGGGTTTTTACAATCAGCCCCAGCATTTT
CDR3aa: CASSRGFYNQPQHF

v_gene: TRBV6-1
abundance: -
j_gene: TRBJ1-5
d_gene: -
CDR3nt: TGTGCCAGCAGTGAAGCGCAGGGTAGCCAGCCCCAGCATTTT
CDR3aa: CASSEAQGSQPQHF

v_gene: TRBV7-9
abundance: -
j_gene: TRBJ1-1
d_gene: -
CDR3nt: TGTGCCAGCAGCTTAGCGGCGAATGAAGCTTTCTTT
CDR3aa: CASSLAANEAFF

v_gene: TRBV6-6
abundance: -
j_gene: TRBJ1-5
d_gene: -
CDR3nt: TGTGCCAGCAGTTACTCGAGGGTAGGGCAGCCCCAGCATTTT
CDR3aa: CASSYSRVGQPQHF

v_gene: TRBV2
abundance: few
j_gene: TRBJ1-6
d_gene: -
CDR3nt: TGTGCCAGCAGTGATCGGGGAGGGGGAGGTTCACCCCTCCACTTT
CDR3aa: CASSDRGGGGSPLHF

v_gene: TRBV4-1
abundance: -
j_gene: TRBJ1-2
d_gene: -
CDR3nt: TGCGCCAGCAGCCAAGCACAGGTTAACTATGGCTACACCTTC
CDR3aa: CASSQAQVNYGYTF